These 32 T cell receptor beta chains share one sample of origin, sequenced in a study of T cell clonotyping in hematopoietic cell transplantation. Time point noted: recipient sample about 28 days before transplant, after cytoreduction. The method was immunoSEQ multiplex PCR; TCRdb's version includes in-frame clones alone and lacks a portion of them. This sample yields roughly 49,000 clones, of which around 86% are seen a single time; 5.9% belongs to the top ten. The sample was peripheral blood mononuclear cells, taken before stem cell transplant. These TCRs come from a man in his fifties or sixties with biphenotypic leukemia. Some clones in this sample may be carry-over from other donors' samples.

The CDR3 nucleotides read TGTGCCAGCTCATACGGACTAGCGGAAACAGATACGCAGTATTTT. Translation gives CASSYGLAETDTQYF. J is TRBJ2-3 and V is TRBV18, with 10 bases identical to TRBD2. Germline loops: CDR1 KGHSH, CDR2 LQKENI. The CDR3 covers 15 residues. Trimming took 5 bases from V and 3 from J; bases not matched to a gene: 5.

This chain uses TRBV19 with TRBJ2-1, with TRBD2 matching 9 bases. Germline CDR1 is LNHDA and CDR2 is SQIVND (reference sequence). CDR3 length: 17 residues. J lost 1 base, V lost 1 base, and 5 bases had no gene match. The CDR3 region has the DNA TGTGCCAGTAGTATAGTGGCTAGCGGGGCTTCCTACAATGAGCAGTTCTTC. It yields the protein CASSIVASGASYNEQFF. Full variable domain (rest looked up from reference TRBV19 and TRBJ2-1): DGGITQSPKYLFRKEGQNVTLSCEQNLNHDAMYWYRQDPGQGLRLIYYSQIVNDFQKGDIAEGYSVSREKKESFPLTVTSAQKNPTAFYLCASSIVASGASYNEQFFGPGTRLTVL.

Only one count was recorded for this clone. The V call is TRBV28, the J call TRBJ1-5; a weak D match, TRBD1 (6 bases). The CDR3 consists of 15 residues. V was clipped by 6 bases and J by 2 bases, with 14 bases between them. CDR1 and CDR2 from the germline V gene are MDHEN and SYDVKM. CDR3 sequence (DNA): TGTGCCAGCAGAAAGGGGGGGTATGGCAATCAGCCCCAGCATTTT. Its protein product is CASRKGGYGNQPQHF.

The V call is TRBV18, the J call TRBJ1-1; D is ambiguous. The CDR3 has 13 amino acids. The V end was cut by 2 bases, the J end by 3 bases, with 7 bases between. Germline lookup yields CDR1 KGHSH and CDR2 LQKENI. The CDR3 DNA reads TGTGCCAGCTCACCATCCGGGGACACTGAAGCTTTCTTT. Protein sequence: CASSPSGDTEAFF.

The chain is built from TRBV6-6 and TRBJ2-3; D might be TRBD1 (5 bases). The CDR3 spans 14 residues. V lost 2 bases and J lost 5, with 11 bases in between. CDR1 and CDR2 from the germline V gene are MNHNY and SVGAGI (reference sequence). For the CDR3, the DNA is TGTGCCAGCAGTTACACACGACAGTTAGATACGCAGTATTTT. Residues: CASSYTRQLDTQYF.

This clone is a singleton in its sample. The chain carries TRBV11-3 and TRBJ2-3; D unclear. Germline V lookup: CDR1 SGHNT, CDR2 YENEEA. Trimming cost V 1 base and J 4 bases, with 6 bases left between them. This CDR3 comprises 13 residues. This CDR3 is CASSLATADTQYF. CDR3 in DNA: TGTGCCAGCAGCTTAGCGACGGCAGATACGCAGTATTTT.

V and J are TRBV11-2 and TRBJ2-3; TRBD1 or TRBD2 may be the D gene (6 bases each). Trimming cost V 2 bases and J 1 base, with 16 bases left between them. The CDR3 is 17 amino acids. Germline CDR1 and CDR2: SGHAT and FQNNGV. As DNA, the CDR3 is TGTGCCAGCAGCTTAAGGGGGGCGCGAGTTCGCACAGATACGCAGTATTTT. It encodes CASSLRGARVRTDTQYF.

The V call is TRBV19, the J call TRBJ2-1; D is possibly TRBD2 (5 bases). Between the trimmed V and J ends, which lost 5 bases and 6 bases, there was a span of 11 bases. This CDR3 has 13 residues. Germline V gene lookup returns CDR1 LNHDA and CDR2 SQIVND (reference sequence). The CDR3 sequence: CASSPVTSNEQFF. For the CDR3, the DNA is TGTGCCAGTAGTCCGGTAACTAGCAATGAGCAGTTCTTC.

V gene TRBV5-4 combines with J gene TRBJ2-7; D unresolved. Germline V gene sequence: CDR1 SGHNT, CDR2 YYREEE (reference sequence). V was pared by 3 bases and J by 5 bases, with 12 bases between. The CDR3 covers 13 residues. As DNA, the CDR3 is TGTGCCAGCAGCTACGTCTACCGGAACGAGCAGTACTTC. This translates into CASSYVYRNEQYF. Full variable domain (remainder filled in from reference TRBV5-4 and TRBJ2-7): ETGVTQSPTHLIKTRGQQVTLRCSSQSGHNTVSWYQQALGQGPQFIFQYYREEENGRGNFPPRFSGLQFPNYSSELNVNALELDDSALYLCASSYVYRNEQYFGPGTRLTVT.

This clone showed up just once. CDR3 in amino acids: CASSSGTSGSYRTGELFF. Written as DNA, the CDR3 is TGTGCCAGCAGTTCGGGGACTAGCGGGAGTTATCGAACCGGGGAGCTGTTTTTT. The chain joins TRBV28 to TRBJ2-2; 14 bases fit TRBD2. V shed 4 bases and J 5 bases; nucleotides not matched to a gene: 9. CDR3 size: 18 residues. Germline lookup yields CDR1 MDHEN and CDR2 SYDVKM.

The chain couples TRBV10-3 to TRBJ2-3; D may match TRBD1 or TRBD2 (5 bases each). Trimming pared 0 bases from V and 0 bases from J, leaving 13 bases between. The CDR3 is 17 residues long. CDR1 and CDR2 from the germline V gene are ENHRY and SYGVKD. This CDR3 reads CAISESRGTGSTDTQYF. CDR3 sequence (DNA): TGTGCCATCAGTGAGTCAAGAGGGACGGGTAGCACAGATACGCAGTATTTT.

J is TRBJ2-7 and V is TRBV7-2; D call uncertain. V lost 6 bases to trimming and J lost 4 bases, with 19 bases between them. This CDR3 region has 15 residues. Germline CDR1 SGHTA, CDR2 FQGNSA. CDR3 coding DNA: TGTGCCAGCAGTCCCGGTCCGTGGGCCGATTACGAGCAGTACTTC. It codes for CASSPGPWADYEQYF.

The V call is TRBV10-3, the J call TRBJ2-3; D not certain. Germline V CDR1 and CDR2: ENHRY, SYGVKD. V lost 5 bases and J 2 bases, leaving 8 bases between the germline ends. This CDR3 contains 13 residues. CDR3 nucleotides: TGTGCCATCAGTCAGATCCTCACAGATACGCAGTATTTT. It yields the protein CAISQILTDTQYF.

The genes are TRBV30 and TRBJ2-7, with 10 bases aligning to TRBD2. The CDR3 covers 16 residues. V was clipped by 0 bases and J by 3 bases; unmatched bases: 8. CDR1 and CDR2 from the germline V gene are GTSNPN and SVGIG (reference sequence). CDR3 amino acids: CAWSVPPTSGYYEQYF. CDR3 coding DNA: TGTGCCTGGAGTGTACCCCCGACTAGCGGGTACTACGAGCAGTACTTC.

This chain joins TRBV25-1 and TRBJ2-5, with D unclear. Germline V gene data show CDR1 as MGHDK and CDR2 as SYGVNS. CDR3 length: 14 amino acids. Trimming pared 1 base from V and 1 base from J, leaving 7 bases between. The CDR3 bases are TGTGCCAGCAGTGAATCCGGAAGCCAAGAGACCCAGTACTTC. Translating it yields CASSESGSQETQYF.

The chain joins TRBV10-2 to TRBJ2-5; 8 bases agree with TRBD1. Trimming took 2 bases from V and 5 from J; bases not matched to a gene: 7. CDR1 is WSHSY, CDR2 SAAADI, per germline. The CDR3 length is 15 residues. CDR3 protein: CASSEVRDRRETQYF. The DNA for the CDR3 is TGCGCCAGCAGTGAGGTGCGGGACAGGAGGGAGACCCAGTACTTC.

The rearrangement joins TRBV19 to TRBJ1-2, with 7 bases that match TRBD1. CDR3 size: 15 residues. Germline CDR1 is LNHDA and CDR2 is SQIVND (reference sequence). V shed 0 bases and J 4 bases; nucleotides not matched to a gene: 5. The CDR3 here is CASSIDHRGTYGYTF. The CDR3 region has the DNA TGTGCCAGTAGTATAGATCACAGGGGAACCTATGGCTACACCTTC.

The genes are TRBV27 and TRBJ2-2; 10 bases align to TRBD1. There are 18 residues in the CDR3. V dropped 5 bases and J dropped 3; count of bases not matched to a gene: 12. The V gene's germline CDR1 is MNHEY and CDR2 SMNVEV (reference sequence). The CDR3 loop reads CASSLTRQGAGDTGELFF. In nucleotides, the CDR3 is TGTGCCAGCAGTCTGACAAGACAGGGGGCGGGTGACACCGGGGAGCTGTTTTTT.

This clone was found once. The J gene is TRBJ1-1, the V gene TRBV28; no clear D gene. V was cut by 1 base and J by 0 bases, with 15 bases left in between. The germline V gene encodes CDR1 MDHEN and CDR2 SYDVKM. The CDR3 loop spans 17 amino acids. CDR3 DNA: TGTGCCAGCAGTTTATCGTGGGGTGAAGGAGTGAACACTGAAGCTTTCTTT. It is translated as CASSLSWGEGVNTEAFF.

The J gene is TRBJ2-7, the V gene TRBV7-2; no reliable D call. V shed 4 bases and J shed 0 bases, with 10 bases lying between them. The length of the CDR3 is 14 residues. Germline CDR1 reads SGHTA; CDR2 reads FQGNSA. The DNA for the CDR3 is TGTGCCAGCAGCTCTACTCGTAGCTCCTACGAGCAGTACTTC. Translated, it gives CASSSTRSSYEQYF.

The J gene is TRBJ2-3, the V gene TRBV11-2; D gene uncertain. Per the germline V gene, CDR1 is SGHAT and CDR2 is FQNNGV. This CDR3 contains 17 residues. The V end was cut by 0 bases, the J end by 2 bases, with 15 bases between. For the CDR3, the DNA is TGTGCCAGCAGCTTAGATAGCAGTCACCAATTCACAGATACGCAGTATTTT. It yields the protein CASSLDSSHQFTDTQYF.

This clone was found once. The chain recombines TRBV7-6 with TRBJ2-2; D is unresolved. CDR1 and CDR2 from the germline V gene are SGHVS and FNYEAQ. This CDR3 has 13 amino acids. V dropped 5 bases and J dropped 5 bases, with 9 bases sitting between them. The CDR3 sequence: CASSLLVTGELFF. In nucleotides, the CDR3 is TGTGCCAGCAGCCTCCTAGTGACCGGGGAGCTGTTTTTT.

The chain joins TRBV10-1 to TRBJ1-2; no clear D. The germline CDR1 and CDR2 sequences are WNHNN and SYGVQD (reference sequence). Deletions cut 0 bases from V and 7 bases from J, with 12 bases between. CDR3 length: 14 amino acids. The CDR3 protein is CASSESSGSTGYTF. In DNA, the CDR3 is TGCGCCAGCAGTGAGTCGAGTGGGTCTACTGGCTACACCTTC.

There are a few counts of this clone. The rearrangement links TRBV4-3 to TRBJ2-7; 10 positions match TRBD1. Germline CDR1 LGHNA, CDR2 YSLEER. CDR3 length: 15 amino acids. V was pared by 2 bases and J by 6 bases, with 7 bases of the junction left unmatched. CDR3 coding DNA: TGCGCCAGCAGCCAATGGTTGGGACAGGGGTCCGAGCAGTACTTC. It codes for CASSQWLGQGSEQYF.

This clone was found once. The chain employs TRBV29-1 and TRBJ1-2; TRBD1 matches 10 bases. The CDR3 is 12 residues long. Germline V gives CDR1 SQVTM, CDR2 ANQGSEA. This chain's CDR3 is CSSWGQGYGYTF. The CDR3, as DNA: TGCAGTTCTTGGGGACAGGGGTATGGCTACACCTTC.

The chain joins TRBV5-1 to TRBJ2-2, with 7 nucleotides matching TRBD2. The V segment lost 0 bases and the J segment 7 bases; nucleotides outside the gene matches: 6. This CDR3 region has 15 residues. Germline V lookup: CDR1 SGHRS, CDR2 YFSETQ. This CDR3 is CASSLAGLVGGELFF. The CDR3 DNA follows: TGCGCCAGCAGCTTGGCCGGACTAGTTGGCGGGGAGCTGTTTTTT.

J is TRBJ1-2 and V is TRBV20-1; D remains unclear. CDR3 size: 10 residues. V dropped 5 bases and J dropped 5 bases, with 6 bases sitting between them. Germline assignment: CDR1 DFQATT and CDR2 SNEGSKA (reference sequence). This chain's CDR3 is CSAAFYGYTF. The CDR3 DNA follows: TGCAGTGCTGCCTTTTATGGCTACACCTTC.

The chain employs TRBV14 and TRBJ2-1; TRBD2 might be the D (6 bases). Germline V gene lookup returns CDR1 SGHDN and CDR2 FVKESK. V lost 8 bases and J lost 6, with 14 bases in between. The CDR3 spans 13 residues. CDR3 DNA: TGTGCCAGCGCGGGACTTATCGTCAATGAGCAGTTCTTC. Translated, it gives CASAGLIVNEQFF.

V and J are TRBV4-2 and TRBJ1-4; TRBD1 is a possible D gene (5 bases). CDR1 LGHNA and CDR2 YNFKEQ come from the germline V gene. This CDR3 spans 15 amino acids. Trimming removed 4 bases from V and 8 bases from J, with 17 bases in between. The CDR3 nucleotides are TGTGCCAGCAGCCCCTTAACAGGAGAGCGGGAAAAACTGTTTTTT. This gives the protein CASSPLTGEREKLFF.

The chain combines TRBV19 with TRBJ1-1, with D unclear. Germline V lookup: CDR1 LNHDA, CDR2 SQIVND (reference sequence). This CDR3 is 15 amino acids long. Between the trimmed V and J ends, which lost 5 bases and 1 base, there was a span of 14 bases. For the CDR3, the DNA is TGTGCCAGTAGTTTCGGCGAGGCAGGGAACACTGAAGCTTTCTTT. Residues: CASSFGEAGNTEAFF.

This sequence joins TRBV28 and TRBJ1-4; 9 positions match TRBD1. CDR1 is MDHEN and CDR2 is SYDVKM in the germline V gene. The CDR3 length is 14 residues. The V segment lost 4 bases and the J segment 8 bases; nucleotides outside the gene matches: 5. The CDR3, as DNA: TGTGCCAGCAGTTCCGGACAGGGGAGGGAAAAACTGTTTTTT. This encodes CASSSGQGREKLFF.

The V and J genes are TRBV25-1 and TRBJ2-5; 7 bases fit TRBD1. The CDR3 has 15 residues. The V gene end was trimmed by 4 bases and the J gene end by 2 bases; junction bases not matched to a gene: 7. Germline CDR1 MGHDK, CDR2 SYGVNS. DNA of the CDR3: TGTGCCAGCAGTGGCTATGGCAGGGGGCAAGAGACCCAGTACTTC. Protein product: CASSGYGRGQETQYF.